This TCR beta chain was found in a study of T-cell reconstitution after alpha-beta-depleted transplantation in children. Broader study findings: Alpha-beta T cells about two months after transplant reportedly derived from several hundred expanded graft clones. It was newly produced T cells that mostly accounted for T-cell counts and diversity one year after transplant.

TCRbeta library preparation incorporated unique molecular identifiers. TCRdb used MiXCR to reprocess the PCR reads, holding one entry per CDR3 protein. Of about 600,000 distinct CDR3 sequences detected, under 15% appear once; the ten largest clones hold 2% to 2.5%. This clonotype was picked up many times. Antigen: not known. Sequences were derived from PBMCs, mostly from graft donor cells, sampled 360 days after TCRalphabeta/CD19-depleted stem cell transplant. This clonotype was sampled from a male patient between 10 and 17 years old who had a stem cell transplant for acute myeloid leukemia, so the T cells may come from the graft donor.

The CDR3 here is CASSFQSRPGNTIYF. For the CDR3, the DNA is TGTGCCAGCAGTTTTCAGAGCCGACCCGGAAACACCATATATTTT. The chain is built from TRBV28 and TRBJ1-3; D call uncertain. V lost 3 bases to trimming and J lost 4 bases, with 13 bases between them. Germline V CDR1 and CDR2: MDHEN, SYDVKM. CDR3 length equals 15 residues.